The 17 T cell receptor beta chains below all came from one sample that was sequenced in a study of T cells in Graves' hyperthyroidism and ophthalmopathy. Amplification of TCR beta CDR3 regions was performed using RNA transcripts as template. HTBI primers were employed in a first-round RT-PCR of the TCR CDR3. TCRdb analysed the multiplex PCR reads with MiXCR anew, one entry per CDR3 protein. The sample has 94,000 or so distinct CDR3 sequences, over 50% seen once; the top ten hold around 27%. Sequences were obtained from blood. These receptors came from a middle-aged woman with Graves' hyperthyroidism.

The gene calls are TRBV7-9 and TRBJ2-5; no clear D gene. The CDR3 runs to 11 residues. CDR1 and CDR2 from the germline V gene are SEHNR and FQNEAQ (reference sequence). V shed 9 bases and J shed 5 bases, with 10 bases lying between them. This CDR3 reads CASTRGETQYF. In DNA, the CDR3 is TGTGCCAGTACACGTGGGGAGACCCAGTACTTC.

The sample holds many counts of this clonotype. The chain is built from TRBV7-8 and TRBJ2-7; D might be TRBD2 (6 bases). V lost 5 bases to trimming and J lost 1 base, with 21 bases between them. The germline V gene encodes CDR1 SGHVS and CDR2 FQNEAQ. This CDR3 is 17 amino acids long. CDR3 amino acids: CASSQLGTPAISYEQYF. In DNA, the CDR3 is TGTGCCAGCAGCCAGCTCGGGACTCCAGCGATATCCTACGAGCAGTACTTC.

The genes are TRBV14 and TRBJ1-1; D perhaps matches TRBD1 (5 bases). The CDR3 consists of 13 residues. V was shortened by 4 bases and J by 7 bases, with 13 bases between the two germline ends. Germline V gene sequence: CDR1 SGHDN, CDR2 FVKESK. CDR3 residues: CASSRRRGVEAFF. CDR3 coding DNA: TGTGCCAGCAGCCGTCGCCGGGGGGTTGAAGCTTTCTTT.

V and J are TRBV7-3 and TRBJ2-2, with D tentatively TRBD2 (6 bases). V gave up 1 base and J gave up 10 bases, with 10 bases separating them. This CDR3 has 13 residues. Germline lookup yields CDR1 SGHTA and CDR2 FQGTGA. The CDR3 bases are TGTGCCAGCAGCTTAAGTACGGGAGCGGAGCTGTTTTTT. It translates to CASSLSTGAELFF.

In its sample, this clonotype was seen a few times. The chain combines TRBV5-8 with TRBJ2-5; D may be TRBD2 (7 bases). Germline lookup yields CDR1 SGHTS and CDR2 YDEGEE. The germline V and J ends were trimmed by 5 bases and 9 bases, with 17 bases remaining between them. The CDR3 is 13 amino acids. CDR3 nucleotides: TGTGCCAGCAGTGGCCGCGGGGGCGAGTCCCAGTACTTC. As protein: CASSGRGGESQYF.

This clonotype was counted many times. This chain connects TRBV5-1 to TRBJ1-1; 9 nucleotides match TRBD1. V dropped 3 bases and J dropped 5; count of bases not matched to a gene: 5. The CDR3 extends over 14 amino acids. Germline V gives CDR1 SGHRS, CDR2 YFSETQ. CDR3 sequence: CASSSTGTGTEAFF. CDR3 DNA sequence: TGCGCCAGCAGCTCCACCGGGACAGGGACTGAAGCTTTCTTT.

This clonotype was found many times. The rearrangement uses TRBV6-5 and TRBJ1-2; no definite D call. The CDR3 sequence is 14 residues long. Germline V CDR1 and CDR2: MNHEY, SVGAGI. V was shortened by 6 bases and J by 2 bases, with 13 bases between the two germline ends. The DNA of the CDR3 is TGTGCCAGCAGACAAGGGATTGCAAACTATGGCTACACCTTC. Translation: CASRQGIANYGYTF.

In this sample, this clonotype turned up once. A much larger clone lies a single base off, so this may be a read error. The chain is built from TRBV7-2 and TRBJ1-2, with 7 positions matching TRBD1. The CDR3 contains 15 residues. CDR1 is SGHTA and CDR2 is FQGNSA in the germline V gene. The CDR3 DNA is TGTGCCAGCAGTCACGGCGGGACAGATGATTATGGCAACACCTTC. Its translation is CASSHGGTDDYGNTF.

This clonotype was detected many times. The chain carries TRBV9 and TRBJ2-5; no reliable D call. With 0 bases removed from V and 1 base from J, the gap between germline ends came to 10 bases. Germline V gene data show CDR1 as SGDLS and CDR2 as YYNGEE. The CDR3 has 15 amino acids. CDR3 DNA: TGTGCCAGCAGCGTAGAGGGTGGATTCCAAGAGACCCAGTACTTC. Translation gives CASSVEGGFQETQYF.

This clonotype was recorded once. No DNA is shown, since the ends of the CDR3 on it are uncertain; the CDR3 is the one TCRdb lists. The chain couples TRBV7-3 to TRBJ2-5; the DNA was not compared with TRBD1, the D call given in the table. The CDR3 is 19 residues long, counting both termini. The V gene's germline CDR1 is SGHTA and CDR2 FQGTGA. The CDR3 protein is CASSFYICSAGGASETQYF.

V is TRBV29-1 and J is TRBJ2-2; TRBD1 is a possible D gene (8 bases). V was clipped by 4 bases and J by 7 bases, with 13 bases between them. The CDR3 totals 13 residues. In germline, CDR1 is SQVTM, CDR2 ANQGSEA. This CDR3 reads CSVVTGGDGELFF. The CDR3, as DNA: TGCAGCGTTGTAACAGGGGGGGACGGGGAGCTGTTTTTT.

This clonotype occurred many times. This sequence joins TRBV5-1 and TRBJ2-2; no clear D gene. The CDR3 runs to 15 residues. Trimming took 5 bases from V and 4 from J, leaving 15 bases between them. The germline V gene encodes CDR1 SGHRS and CDR2 YFSETQ. DNA for the CDR3: TGCGCCAGCAGTGAGGTGGTAAGGAGCACCGGGGAGCTGTTTTTT. Amino acids: CASSEVVRSTGELFF.

This clonotype was counted at least ten times. V is TRBV27 and J is TRBJ1-5; D might be TRBD1 (5 bases). Germline values: CDR1 MNHEY, CDR2 SMNVEV (reference sequence). Trimming removed 5 bases from V and 3 bases from J, with 14 bases in between. The CDR3 sequence is 15 residues long. The CDR3 region is CASSPHGATNQPQHF. The CDR3 DNA is TGTGCCAGCAGTCCCCATGGGGCCACCAATCAGCCCCAGCATTTT.

In this sample, this clonotype turned up a few times. The V and J genes are TRBV20-1 and TRBJ2-7, with D possibly being TRBD1 or TRBD2 (6 bases each). Germline CDR1 and CDR2: DFQATT and SNEGSKA (reference sequence). Trimming cost V 8 bases and J 6 bases, with 20 bases left between them. The CDR3 runs to 13 residues. Written as DNA, the CDR3 is TGCAGTCCGGGGGCGGGATCAGGAGCCGAGCAGTACTTC. Its translation: CSPGAGSGAEQYF.

The rearrangement links TRBV7-6 to TRBJ2-7; D is possibly TRBD2 (6 bases). Trimming took off 3 bases at V and 7 bases at J, with 16 bases between the two ends. The germline V gene has CDR1 SGHVS and CDR2 FNYEAQ. The CDR3 has 14 amino acids. CDR3 protein: CASSFETRSGEQYF. CDR3 bases: TGTGCCAGCAGCTTCGAGACTAGATCGGGGGAGCAGTACTTC.

This chain joins TRBV29-1 and TRBJ1-1; no firm D call. Germline lookup yields CDR1 SQVTM and CDR2 ANQGSEA. The V gene lost 8 bases and the J gene lost 1 base, with 11 bases spanning the gap. There are 12 residues in the CDR3. In DNA, the CDR3 is TGCAGCCCGGGGTTACGGAACACTGAAGCTTTCTTT. Residues: CSPGLRNTEAFF. Combining the CDR3 with reference TRBV29-1 and TRBJ1-1 gives the whole variable domain SAVISQKPSRDICQRGTSLTIQCQVDSQVTMMFWYRQQPGQSLTLIATANQGSEATYESGFVIDKFPISRPNLTFSTLTVSNMSPEDSSIYLCSPGLRNTEAFFGQGTRLTVV.

This clonotype was detected ten times or more. The chain is built from TRBV29-1 and TRBJ2-5; the D is unclear. The CDR3 has 13 residues. The germline gives CDR1 SQVTM, CDR2 ANQGSEA. V lost 3 bases to trimming and J lost 5 bases, with 13 bases between them. The CDR3 protein is CSVEVIVVETQYF. Written as DNA, the CDR3 is TGCAGCGTTGAGGTTATAGTCGTGGAGACCCAGTACTTC.